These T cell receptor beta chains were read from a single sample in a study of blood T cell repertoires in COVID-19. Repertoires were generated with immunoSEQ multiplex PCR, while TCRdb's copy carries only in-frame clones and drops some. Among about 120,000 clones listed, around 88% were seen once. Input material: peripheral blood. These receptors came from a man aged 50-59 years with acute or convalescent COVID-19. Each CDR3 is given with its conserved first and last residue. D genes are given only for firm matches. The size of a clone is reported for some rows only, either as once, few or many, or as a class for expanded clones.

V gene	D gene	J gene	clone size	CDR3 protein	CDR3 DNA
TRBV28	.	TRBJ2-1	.	CASSLTGLYNEQFF	TGTGCCAGCAGTTTAACCGGACTTTACAATGAGCAGTTCTTC
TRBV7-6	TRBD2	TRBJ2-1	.	CASSLGGLAAFEQFF	TGTGCCAGCAGCTTGGGGGGACTAGCGGCCTTTGAGCAGTTCTTC
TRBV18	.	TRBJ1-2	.	CASSPPLAGYGYTF	TGTGCCAGCTCACCACCGTTGGCGGGCTATGGCTACACCTTC
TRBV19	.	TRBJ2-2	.	CASSYRESTGELFF	TGTGCCAGTAGTTACAGAGAGTCCACCGGGGAGCTGTTTTTT
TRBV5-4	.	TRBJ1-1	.	CASSTENTEAFF	TGTGCCAGCTCTACAGAGAACACTGAAGCTTTCTTT
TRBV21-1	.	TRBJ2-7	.	CAKTVGYEQYF	TGTGCTAAGACAGTCGGCTACGAGCAGTACTTC
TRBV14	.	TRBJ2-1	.	CASSQELLVEQFF	TGTGCCAGCAGCCAAGAACTGCTAGTTGAGCAGTTCTTC
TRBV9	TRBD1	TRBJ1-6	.	CASSSGQGTSPLHF	TGTGCCAGCAGCTCGGGACAGGGGACCTCACCCCTCCACTTT
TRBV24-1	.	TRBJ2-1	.	CATSAPGVRGYEQFF	TGTGCCACCAGTGCCCCGGGAGTTCGTGGCTATGAGCAGTTCTTC
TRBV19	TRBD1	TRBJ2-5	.	CASSQTGGRETQYF	TGTGCCAGTTCCCAGACAGGGGGCCGCGAGACCCAGTACTTC
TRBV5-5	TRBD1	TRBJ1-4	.	CASSRQGRNEKLFF	TGTGCCAGCAGCCGACAGGGAAGAAATGAAAAACTGTTTTTT
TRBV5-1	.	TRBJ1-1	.	CASSLATRGYEAFF	TGCGCCAGCAGCTTGGCTACAAGGGGATATGAAGCTTTCTTT
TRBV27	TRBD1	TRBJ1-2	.	CASSFQRDRVGYTF	TGTGCCAGCAGTTTTCAAAGGGACAGGGTTGGCTACACCTTC
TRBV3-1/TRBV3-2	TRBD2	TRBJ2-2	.	CASSQGGFNTGELFF	TGTGCCAGCAGCCAGGGGGGGTTCAACACCGGGGAGCTGTTTTTT
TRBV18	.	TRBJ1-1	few	CASSPGLDLNTEAFF	TGTGCCAGCTCACCAGGACTGGATTTGAACACTGAAGCTTTCTTT
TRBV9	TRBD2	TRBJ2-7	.	CASSEGTSGSEQYF	TGTGCCAGCAGCGAAGGGACTAGCGGGAGCGAGCAGTACTTC
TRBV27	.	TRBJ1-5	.	CASSLAGISNQPQHF	TGTGCCAGCAGTTTAGCGGGAATAAGCAATCAGCCCCAGCATTTT
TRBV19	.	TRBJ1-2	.	CASSIYGLYTF	TGTGCCAGTAGTATCTACGGACTCTACACCTTC
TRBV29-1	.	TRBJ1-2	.	CSASDSPNYGYTF	TGCAGCGCAAGCGACAGTCCTAACTATGGCTACACCTTC
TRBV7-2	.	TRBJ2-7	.	CASRGLTYEQYF	TGTGCCAGCCGGGGACTTACCTACGAGCAGTACTTC
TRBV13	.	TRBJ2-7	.	CASSSETDNYEQYF	TGTGCCAGCAGCTCGGAGACAGACAACTACGAGCAGTACTTC
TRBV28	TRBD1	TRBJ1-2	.	CASRPTGDPGYTF	TGTGCCAGCAGGCCTACAGGGGATCCGGGCTACACCTTC
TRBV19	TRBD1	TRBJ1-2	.	CASSNRGGGYTF	TGTGCCAGTTCGAACAGGGGAGGAGGCTACACCTTC
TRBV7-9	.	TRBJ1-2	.	CASSSIRRDSMDGYTF	TGTGCCAGCAGCTCCATTAGGAGGGATAGCATGGATGGCTACACCTTC
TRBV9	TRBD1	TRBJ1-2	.	CASSVAPPGQGAAGYTF	TGTGCCAGCAGCGTAGCGCCCCCCGGACAGGGGGCCGCTGGCTACACCTTC